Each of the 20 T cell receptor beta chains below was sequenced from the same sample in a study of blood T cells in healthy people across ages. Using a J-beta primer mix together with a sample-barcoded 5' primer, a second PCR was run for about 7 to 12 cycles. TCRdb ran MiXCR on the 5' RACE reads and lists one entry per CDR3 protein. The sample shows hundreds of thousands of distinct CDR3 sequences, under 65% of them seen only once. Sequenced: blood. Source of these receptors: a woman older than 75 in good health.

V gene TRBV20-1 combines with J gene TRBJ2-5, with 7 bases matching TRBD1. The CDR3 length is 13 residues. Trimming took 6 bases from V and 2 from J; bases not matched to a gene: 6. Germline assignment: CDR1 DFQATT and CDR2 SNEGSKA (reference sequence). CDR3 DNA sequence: TGCAGTGCAACGGACAGGCTTCAAGAGACCCAGTACTTC. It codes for CSATDRLQETQYF.

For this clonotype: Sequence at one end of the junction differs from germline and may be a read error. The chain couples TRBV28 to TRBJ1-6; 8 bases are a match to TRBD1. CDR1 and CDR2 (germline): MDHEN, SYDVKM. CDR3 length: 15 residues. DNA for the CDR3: TGTGCCTGCAGTCCTTCGACAGGGGTTAATTCACCCCTCCACTTT. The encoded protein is CACSPSTGVNSPLHF.

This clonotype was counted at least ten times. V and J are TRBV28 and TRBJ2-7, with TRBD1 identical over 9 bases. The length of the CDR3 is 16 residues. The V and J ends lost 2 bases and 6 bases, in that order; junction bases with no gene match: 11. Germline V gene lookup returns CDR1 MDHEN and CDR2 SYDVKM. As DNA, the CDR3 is TGTGCCAGCAGTTTAATGGGGACAGGGAAAGGAGGCGAGCAGTACTTC. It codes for CASSLMGTGKGGEQYF.

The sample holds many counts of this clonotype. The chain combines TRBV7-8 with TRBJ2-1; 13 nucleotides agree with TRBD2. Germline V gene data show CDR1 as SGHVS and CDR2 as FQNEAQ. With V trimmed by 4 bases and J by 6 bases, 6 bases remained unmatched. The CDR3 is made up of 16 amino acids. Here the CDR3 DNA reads TGTGCCAGCAGCTCCCGGACTAGCGGGGGACGCAATGAGCAGTTCTTC. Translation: CASSSRTSGGRNEQFF.

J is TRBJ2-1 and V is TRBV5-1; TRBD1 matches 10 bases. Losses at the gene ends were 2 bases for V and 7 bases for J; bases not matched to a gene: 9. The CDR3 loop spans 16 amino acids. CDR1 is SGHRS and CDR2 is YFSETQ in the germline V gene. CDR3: CASSFSWDRGSNEQFF. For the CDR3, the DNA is TGCGCCAGCAGCTTTTCTTGGGACAGGGGCAGTAATGAGCAGTTCTTC.

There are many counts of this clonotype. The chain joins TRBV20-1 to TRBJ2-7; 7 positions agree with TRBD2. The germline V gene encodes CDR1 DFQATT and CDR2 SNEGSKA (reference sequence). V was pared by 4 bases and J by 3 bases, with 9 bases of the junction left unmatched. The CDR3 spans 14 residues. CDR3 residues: CSATLAEGFYEQYF. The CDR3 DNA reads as TGCAGTGCTACTCTAGCGGAGGGGTTCTACGAGCAGTACTTC.

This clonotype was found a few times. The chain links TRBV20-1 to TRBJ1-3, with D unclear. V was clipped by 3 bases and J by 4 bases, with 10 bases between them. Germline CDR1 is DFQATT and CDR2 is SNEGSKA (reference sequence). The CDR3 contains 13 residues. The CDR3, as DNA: TGCAGTGCTAGTCCGGCTTCAGGAAACACCATATATTTT. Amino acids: CSASPASGNTIYF.

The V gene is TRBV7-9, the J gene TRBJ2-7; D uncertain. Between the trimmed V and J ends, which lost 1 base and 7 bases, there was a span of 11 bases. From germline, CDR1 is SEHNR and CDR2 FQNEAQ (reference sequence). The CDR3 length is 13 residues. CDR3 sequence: CASSLGSLREQYF. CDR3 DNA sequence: TGTGCCAGCAGCTTAGGATCGTTACGGGAGCAGTACTTC.

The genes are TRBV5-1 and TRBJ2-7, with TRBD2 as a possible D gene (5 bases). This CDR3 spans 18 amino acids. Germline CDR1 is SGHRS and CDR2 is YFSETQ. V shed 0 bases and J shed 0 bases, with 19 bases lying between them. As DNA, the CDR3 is TGCGCCAGCAGCTTGGTGGGGAGAGGGCGAGTCAGCTCCTACGAGCAGTACTTC. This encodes CASSLVGRGRVSSYEQYF.

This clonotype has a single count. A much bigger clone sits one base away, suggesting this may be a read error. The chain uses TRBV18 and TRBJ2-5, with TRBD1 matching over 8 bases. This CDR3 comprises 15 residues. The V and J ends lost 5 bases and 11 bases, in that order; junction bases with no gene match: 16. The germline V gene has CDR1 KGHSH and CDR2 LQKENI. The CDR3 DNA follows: TGTGCCAGCTCAGACGGGACAGGAGAATACAATGAGCAGTACTTC. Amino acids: CASSDGTGEYNEQYF.

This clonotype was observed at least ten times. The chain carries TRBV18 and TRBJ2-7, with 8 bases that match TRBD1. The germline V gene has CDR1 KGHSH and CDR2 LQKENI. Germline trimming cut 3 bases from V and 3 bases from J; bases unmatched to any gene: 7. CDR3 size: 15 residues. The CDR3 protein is CASSPPGQGYYEQYF. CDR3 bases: TGTGCCAGCTCACCCCCAGGACAGGGATACTACGAGCAGTACTTC.

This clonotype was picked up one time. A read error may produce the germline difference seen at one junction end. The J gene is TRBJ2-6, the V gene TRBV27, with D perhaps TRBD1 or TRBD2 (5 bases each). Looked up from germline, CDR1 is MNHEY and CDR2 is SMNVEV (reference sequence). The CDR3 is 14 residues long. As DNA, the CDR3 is TGTACCAGCAGTGGGGGACCTGGGGCCAACGTCCTGACTTTC. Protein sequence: CTSSGGPGANVLTF.

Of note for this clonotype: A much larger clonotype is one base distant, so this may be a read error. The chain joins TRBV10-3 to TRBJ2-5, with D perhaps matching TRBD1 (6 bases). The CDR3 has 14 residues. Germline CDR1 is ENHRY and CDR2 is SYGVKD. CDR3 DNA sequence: TGTGCCATCAGCCAGGACAGTCTACAAGAGGCCCAGTACTTC. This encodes CAISQDSLQEAQYF.

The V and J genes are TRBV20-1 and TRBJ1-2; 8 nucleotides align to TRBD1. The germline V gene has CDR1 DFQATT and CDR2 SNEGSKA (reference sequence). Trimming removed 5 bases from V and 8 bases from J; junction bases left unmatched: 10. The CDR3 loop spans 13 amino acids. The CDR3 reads CSAHGQGVSGYTF. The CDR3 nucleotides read TGCAGTGCTCACGGACAGGGCGTTAGCGGCTACACCTTC.

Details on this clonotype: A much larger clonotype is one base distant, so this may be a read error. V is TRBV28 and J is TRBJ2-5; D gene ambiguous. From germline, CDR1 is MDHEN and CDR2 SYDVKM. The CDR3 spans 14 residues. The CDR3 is CASIEGNAQETRYF. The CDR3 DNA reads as TGTGCCAGCATCGAAGGGAACGCCCAAGAGACCCGGTACTTC.

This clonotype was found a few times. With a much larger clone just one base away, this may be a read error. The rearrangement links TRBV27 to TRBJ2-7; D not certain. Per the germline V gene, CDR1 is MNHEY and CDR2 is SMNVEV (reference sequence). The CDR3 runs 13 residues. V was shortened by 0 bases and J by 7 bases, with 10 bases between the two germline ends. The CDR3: CASSLSLNNEQYF. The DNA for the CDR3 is TGTGCCAGCAGTTTATCTCTGAACAATGAGCAGTACTTC.

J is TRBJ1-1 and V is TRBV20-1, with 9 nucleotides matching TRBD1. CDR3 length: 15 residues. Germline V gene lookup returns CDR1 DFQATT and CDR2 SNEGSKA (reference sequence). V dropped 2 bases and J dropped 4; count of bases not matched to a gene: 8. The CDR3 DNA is TGCAGTGCTAGACGGACAGGGGCTGTCAGCACTGAAGCTTTCTTT. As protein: CSARRTGAVSTEAFF.

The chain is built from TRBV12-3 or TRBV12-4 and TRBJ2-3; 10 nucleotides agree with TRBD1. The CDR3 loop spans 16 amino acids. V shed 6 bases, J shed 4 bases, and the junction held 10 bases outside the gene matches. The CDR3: CASRLPRDRGADTQYF. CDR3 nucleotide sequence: TGTGCCAGCAGGCTCCCCCGGGACAGGGGCGCAGATACGCAGTATTTT.

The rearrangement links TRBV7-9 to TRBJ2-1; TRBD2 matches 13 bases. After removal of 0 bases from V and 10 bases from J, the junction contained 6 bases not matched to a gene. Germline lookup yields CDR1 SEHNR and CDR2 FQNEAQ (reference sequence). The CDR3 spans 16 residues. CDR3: CASSLARTSGSLEQFF. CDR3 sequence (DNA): TGTGCCAGCAGCTTAGCGCGGACTAGCGGGAGCCTGGAGCAGTTCTTC.

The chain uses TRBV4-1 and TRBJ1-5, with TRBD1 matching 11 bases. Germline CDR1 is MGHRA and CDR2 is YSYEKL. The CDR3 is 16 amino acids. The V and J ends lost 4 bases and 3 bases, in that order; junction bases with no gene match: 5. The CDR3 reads CASSPQDRGHNQPQHF. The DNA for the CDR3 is TGCGCCAGCAGCCCCCAGGACAGGGGGCACAATCAGCCCCAGCATTTT.